The next 30 T cell receptor beta chains were all read from a single sample in a study of identical twins. TCRdb re-called the 5' RACE reads through MiXCR, storing one row per CDR3 protein. This sample has just under 650,000 distinct CDR3 sequences, with just over 7% found just once. The same sample was also studied in work on yellow fever vaccine responses in identical twins.

Material for sequencing was PBMCs. These receptors all stem from a woman aged 18-29 years in good health.

This clonotype appeared many times. The chain has TRBV20-1 and TRBJ2-3; D assignment may be TRBD1 or TRBD2 (6 bases each). CDR3 size: 14 residues. The V end lost 4 bases, the J end lost 1 base, and 12 bases lay between the germline ends. Germline loops: CDR1 DFQATT, CDR2 SNEGSKA (reference sequence). The CDR3 DNA follows: TGCAGTGCTACGGGGGCTAGCGGCACAGATACGCAGTATTTT. It yields the protein CSATGASGTDTQYF.

This clonotype was counted at least ten times. This sequence joins TRBV25-1 and TRBJ1-1; D is unresolved. The V end was cut by 4 bases, the J end by 7 bases, with 10 bases between. CDR3 length: 12 residues. CDR1 is MGHDK and CDR2 is SYGVNS in the germline V gene. CDR3 sequence: CASSVGSGEAFF. The CDR3 DNA reads as TGTGCCAGCAGTGTTGGGAGTGGTGAAGCTTTCTTT.

For this clonotype: A much larger clone is a single base away; this may be a read error. This rearrangement joins TRBV2 to TRBJ2-1; no clear D. This CDR3 contains 11 residues. Germline lookup yields CDR1 SNHLY and CDR2 FYNNEI. CDR3 nucleotide sequence: TGTACCAGCAGCCACGACAATGAGCAGTTCTTC. Translation gives CTSSHDNEQFF.

This sequence joins TRBV7-9 and TRBJ2-1, with a weak D call TRBD2 (6 bases). The germline CDR1 and CDR2 sequences are SEHNR and FQNEAQ (reference sequence). V dropped 1 base and J dropped 6 bases, with 13 bases sitting between them. The CDR3 loop spans 15 amino acids. CDR3 protein: CASSLVAGSVNEQFF. For the CDR3, the DNA is TGTGCCAGCAGCTTAGTCGCGGGGTCGGTCAATGAGCAGTTCTTC.

The J gene is TRBJ2-1, the V gene TRBV20-1; 8 bases align to TRBD1. This CDR3 spans 15 amino acids. Trimming removed 0 bases from V and 6 bases from J; junction bases left unmatched: 7. The V gene's germline CDR1 is DFQATT and CDR2 SNEGSKA (reference sequence). CDR3 DNA: TGCAGTGCTAGAGATCCAGGGGGCGCAGTCAATGAGCAGTTCTTC. Amino acid sequence: CSARDPGGAVNEQFF.

The chain links TRBV12-3 or TRBV12-4 to TRBJ2-7; possibly TRBD1 for D (6 bases). The CDR3 covers 11 residues. The V end lost 10 bases, the J end lost 2 bases, and 9 bases lay between the germline ends. CDR3 sequence reads: CAKTGPYEQYF. The CDR3 DNA sequence: TGTGCCAAGACAGGCCCCTACGAGCAGTACTTC.

The CDR3 loop reads CASRRTGGDNLNTEAFF. The CDR3 DNA reads as TGTGCCAGCAGGCGGACAGGGGGGGATAATCTGAACACTGAAGCTTTCTTT. The V and J genes are TRBV6-1 and TRBJ1-1; 10 positions match TRBD1. From germline, CDR1 is MNHNS and CDR2 SASEGT. This CDR3 region has 17 residues. V dropped 6 bases and J dropped 0; count of bases not matched to a gene: 10.

The V and J genes are TRBV11-3 and TRBJ2-1, with 10 bases that match TRBD2. Looked up from germline, CDR1 is SGHNT and CDR2 is YENEEA. V was pared by 1 base and J by 3 bases, with 6 bases of the junction left unmatched. There are 17 residues in the CDR3. The CDR3 region has the DNA TGTGCCAGCAGCTTAGTGGTGAGCGGGAGGGTCTACAATGAGCAGTTCTTC. This encodes CASSLVVSGRVYNEQFF.

This clonotype was counted at least ten times. V usage is TRBV6-1 and J usage is TRBJ1-3; D might be TRBD1 (5 bases). Germline lookup yields CDR1 MNHNS and CDR2 SASEGT. Trimming shortened V by 6 bases and J by 0 bases, and 12 bases separated the two germline ends. This CDR3 has 15 amino acids. For the CDR3, the DNA is TGTGCCAGCAGACGGGACCGCAGCTCTGGAAACACCATATATTTT. Its translation: CASRRDRSSGNTIYF.

The J gene is TRBJ2-2, the V gene TRBV10-2; perhaps TRBD2 as D (7 bases). CDR1 WSHSY and CDR2 SAAADI come from the germline V gene. This CDR3 has 16 residues. V lost 7 bases and J lost 0, with 15 bases in between. This CDR3 is CASKGGLSSNTGELFF. In DNA form, the CDR3 reads TGCGCCAGCAAGGGGGGACTAAGCTCGAACACCGGGGAGCTGTTTTTT.

The chain uses TRBV4-1 and TRBJ2-3, with TRBD1 matching 7 bases. The CDR3 contains 17 residues. With V trimmed by 3 bases and J by 1 base, 10 bases remained unmatched. Germline V gene sequence: CDR1 MGHRA, CDR2 YSYEKL. CDR3 coding DNA: TGCGCCAGCAGCCAGGAGAAGGGACAGAAAGGCACAGATACGCAGTATTTT. Its translation is CASSQEKGQKGTDTQYF.

This clonotype was counted many times. CDR3 coding DNA: TGTGCCAGCAGCTTAGTGGGAGGGTACTACAATGAGCAGTTCTTC. The encoded protein is CASSLVGGYYNEQFF. The chain couples TRBV7-9 to TRBJ2-1; the match to TRBD2 covers 7 bases. Germline V gene data show CDR1 as SEHNR and CDR2 as FQNEAQ (reference sequence). The CDR3 covers 15 residues. V was clipped by 1 base and J by 3 bases; unmatched bases: 3. The full variable domain, in which reference TRBV7-9 and TRBJ2-1 provide the parts outside the CDR3, is DTGVSQNPRHKITKRGQNVTFRCDPISEHNRLYWYRQTLGQGPEFLTYFQNEAQLEKSRLLSDRFSAERPKGSFSTLEIQRTEQGDSAMYLCASSLVGGYYNEQFFGPGTRLTVL.

The rearrangement joins TRBV3-1 to TRBJ1-1; D perhaps matches TRBD1 (6 bases). V was clipped by 4 bases and J by 3 bases, with 12 bases between them. Germline V gives CDR1 LGHDT, CDR2 YNNKEL (reference sequence). There are 14 residues in the CDR3. CDR3 residues: CASSRGQPHTEAFF. The DNA for the CDR3 is TGTGCCAGCAGCCGTGGACAGCCCCACACTGAAGCTTTCTTT.

The chain links TRBV4-2 to TRBJ2-3; 13 bases are a match to TRBD2. Germline V CDR1 and CDR2: LGHNA, YNFKEQ. V lost 5 bases, J lost 1 base, and 3 bases stayed unmatched. This CDR3 spans 16 amino acids. DNA for the CDR3: TGTGCCAGCAGCATCACTAGCGGGGGGGGCACAGATACGCAGTATTTT. Translating it yields CASSITSGGGTDTQYF.

This clonotype was picked up many times. The V gene is TRBV3-1, the J gene TRBJ2-1, with 7 bases fitting TRBD1. The CDR3 covers 14 residues. Germline-derived CDR1 and CDR2 are LGHDT and YNNKEL (reference sequence). Trimming removed 3 bases from V and 4 bases from J; junction bases left unmatched: 3. The CDR3 DNA reads as TGTGCCAGCAGCCAGCAGGGGGAATACAATGAGCAGTTCTTC. Its protein is CASSQQGEYNEQFF.

This clonotype was seen more than once but under ten times. The chain employs TRBV7-9 and TRBJ2-7; weak D call: TRBD2 (5 bases). Trimming took 5 bases from V and 6 from J, leaving 11 bases between them. The germline V gene has CDR1 SEHNR and CDR2 FQNEAQ (reference sequence). CDR3 length equals 12 residues. CDR3 sequence (DNA): TGTGCCAGCAGCGTAAGAGCGGCCGAGCAGTACTTC. Protein sequence: CASSVRAAEQYF.

The sample holds a few counts of this clonotype. The genes are TRBV4-1 and TRBJ2-3, with D perhaps TRBD2 (6 bases). The germline V gene has CDR1 MGHRA and CDR2 YSYEKL. CDR3 size: 11 residues. Trimming removed 6 bases at V and 13 bases at J, with 14 bases between. CDR3 in DNA: TGCGCCAGCAGACAACCGGGGGAAGAGTATTTT. This codes for CASRQPGEEYF.

The V gene is TRBV2, the J gene TRBJ2-7; 8 bases line up with TRBD2. Germline V gene sequence: CDR1 SNHLY, CDR2 FYNNEI. V lost 0 bases and J lost 3; bases outside the gene matches: 7. This CDR3 spans 16 amino acids. The CDR3 DNA follows: TGTGCCAGCAGTGAAGCGTCGGGGGGGGCCCTCTACGAGCAGTACTTC. This encodes CASSEASGGALYEQYF.

With respect to this clonotype: The junction shows a germline mismatch at one end, possibly a read error. The chain is built from TRBV20-1 and TRBJ2-7; 9 nucleotides agree with TRBD1. There are 17 residues in the CDR3. The germline CDR1 and CDR2 sequences are DFQATT and SNEGSKA (reference sequence). This CDR3 reads CCAPQAGTGTGSYEQYF. CDR3 DNA: TGCTGTGCTCCTCAAGCGGGGACCGGGACAGGGTCCTACGAGCAGTACTTC.

This clonotype occurred a few times. The chain is built from TRBV20-1 and TRBJ2-5; TRBD2 agrees at 9 bases. Per germline, CDR1 DFQATT and CDR2 SNEGSKA (reference sequence). CDR3 size: 13 residues. V trimming: 7 bases; J trimming: 5 bases; junction bases outside the gene matches: 8. CDR3 region: CSGPRGGEETQYF. The CDR3 DNA is TGCAGTGGCCCGCGGGGGGGCGAGGAGACCCAGTACTTC.

The chain joins TRBV7-9 to TRBJ2-1; TRBD2 matches 9 bases. V trimming: 6 bases; J trimming: 9 bases; junction bases outside the gene matches: 9. This CDR3 is 14 amino acids long. The germline V gene has CDR1 SEHNR and CDR2 FQNEAQ (reference sequence). CDR3 residues: CASSSGTSRGEQFF. DNA of the CDR3: TGTGCCAGCAGTTCCGGGACTAGCCGGGGTGAGCAGTTCTTC.

This clonotype was counted between two and nine times. The V and J genes are TRBV11-2 and TRBJ2-7; tentative D call: TRBD1 (5 bases). Germline V gives CDR1 SGHAT, CDR2 FQNNGV. V was clipped by 2 bases and J by 3 bases, with 11 bases between them. This CDR3 is 14 amino acids long. The CDR3 sequence: CASSLYTGVYEQYF. The CDR3 nucleotides are TGTGCCAGCAGCTTATACACAGGAGTCTACGAGCAGTACTTC.

This clonotype was counted between two and nine times. The gene calls are TRBV20-1 and TRBJ2-3; 11 bases fit TRBD2. Germline assignment: CDR1 DFQATT and CDR2 SNEGSKA (reference sequence). The junction had 18 bases not matched to a gene; V was cut back by 1 base and J by 0 bases. CDR3 length equals 21 residues. The CDR3 here is CSARATPASGRLYTSTDTQYF. CDR3 coding DNA: TGCAGTGCTAGAGCAACACCTGCTAGCGGGAGGTTGTACACTAGCACAGATACGCAGTATTTT.

This clonotype occurred a few times. This rearrangement joins TRBV4-1 to TRBJ2-2; 8 positions agree with TRBD1. Germline CDR1 is MGHRA and CDR2 is YSYEKL. The length of the CDR3 is 17 residues. J was trimmed by 0 bases and V by 1 base; bases with no gene match: 4. This CDR3 reads CASSQGQGSANTGELFF. The CDR3 nucleotides are TGCGCCAGCAGCCAAGGACAGGGGTCGGCGAACACCGGGGAGCTGTTTTTT.

This clonotype was counted between two and nine times. The chain combines TRBV20-1 with TRBJ2-7; D unresolved. Per germline, CDR1 DFQATT and CDR2 SNEGSKA (reference sequence). The CDR3 is made up of 12 amino acids. V was shortened by 6 bases and J by 6 bases, with 15 bases between the two germline ends. In nucleotides, the CDR3 is TGCAGTGCCAACCCTTGGCTGGCCGAGCAGTACGTC. Amino acids: CSANPWLAEQYV.

This clonotype was counted between two and nine times. The chain employs TRBV24-1 and TRBJ2-1, with D tentatively TRBD2 (5 bases). V lost 4 bases and J lost 2, with 23 bases in between. Looked up from germline, CDR1 is KGHDR and CDR2 is SFDVKD. The CDR3 runs 19 residues. The CDR3 DNA sequence: TGTGCCACCAGTGACAAACTAGGGCGGCATGGCGCGACCTACAATGAGCAGTTCTTC. Translated, it gives CATSDKLGRHGATYNEQFF.

The chain links TRBV4-1 to TRBJ2-7; D gene uncertain. Trimming took 5 bases from V and 3 from J, leaving 8 bases between them. The CDR3 runs to 12 residues. Per the germline V gene, CDR1 is MGHRA and CDR2 is YSYEKL. The CDR3 coding sequence is TGCGCCAGCAGCGGGCCCAACTACGAGCAGTACTTC. It translates to CASSGPNYEQYF.

This clonotype turned up a few times. The chain carries TRBV9 and TRBJ2-5; no reliable D call. Per the germline V gene, CDR1 is SGDLS and CDR2 is YYNGEE. The CDR3 loop spans 15 amino acids. V was trimmed by 0 bases and J by 0 bases, leaving 9 bases between them. The CDR3 nucleotides are TGTGCCAGCAGCGTAGGGCAGGAGTACCAAGAGACCCAGTACTTC. Translation gives CASSVGQEYQETQYF. Looking up the rest from reference TRBV9 and TRBJ2-5 gives the full variable domain: DSGVTQTPKHLITATGQRVTLRCSPRSGDLSVYWYQQSLDQGLQFLIQYYNGEERAKGNILERFSAQQFPDLHSELNLSSLELGDSALYFCASSVGQEYQETQYFGPGTRLLVL.

The chain links TRBV2 to TRBJ1-5; TRBD1 matches at 7 bases. The CDR3 loop spans 15 amino acids. Germline V gene lookup returns CDR1 SNHLY and CDR2 FYNNEI. With V trimmed by 6 bases and J by 0 bases, 5 bases remained unmatched. The CDR3 spells CASSDGTVSNQPQHF. CDR3 sequence (DNA): TGTGCCAGCAGCGACGGGACAGTTAGCAATCAGCCCCAGCATTTT.

This chain links TRBV15 with TRBJ2-1; D remains unclear. The CDR3 runs 13 residues. Trimming left V 0 bases short and J 9 bases short, with 9 bases between. The V gene's germline CDR1 is LNHNV and CDR2 YYDKDF (reference sequence). CDR3 sequence reads: CATSRDLATEQFF. DNA for the CDR3: TGTGCCACCAGCAGAGATTTAGCAACTGAGCAGTTCTTC.